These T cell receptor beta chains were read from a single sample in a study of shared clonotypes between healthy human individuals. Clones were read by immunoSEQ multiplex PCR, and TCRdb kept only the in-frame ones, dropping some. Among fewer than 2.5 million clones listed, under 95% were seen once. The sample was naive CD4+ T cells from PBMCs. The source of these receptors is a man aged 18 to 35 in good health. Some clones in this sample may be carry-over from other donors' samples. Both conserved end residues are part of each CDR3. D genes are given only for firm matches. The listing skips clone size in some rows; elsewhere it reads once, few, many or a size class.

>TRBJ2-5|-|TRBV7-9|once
CASSRQGRGHQETQYF
TGTGCCAGCAGCCGACAAGGCAGGGGCCATCAAGAGACCCAGTACTTC
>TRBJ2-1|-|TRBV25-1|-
CASNEGGYYNEQFF
TGTGCCAGCAATGAGGGAGGATACTACAATGAGCAGTTCTTC
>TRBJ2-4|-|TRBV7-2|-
CASSLVADPQGAKNIQYF
TGTGCCAGCAGCTTAGTGGCAGACCCCCAGGGGGCCAAAAACATTCAGTACTTC
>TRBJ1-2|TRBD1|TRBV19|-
CASLDRVVPNYGYTF
TGTGCCAGCCTCGACAGGGTCGTACCTAACTATGGCTACACCTTC
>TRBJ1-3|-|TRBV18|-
CASSPGGSPGNTIYF
TGTGCCAGCTCACCAGGGGGGTCCCCTGGAAACACCATATATTTT
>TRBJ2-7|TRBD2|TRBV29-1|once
CSGGLAGVREQYF
TGCAGCGGCGGACTAGCGGGAGTCCGTGAGCAGTACTTC
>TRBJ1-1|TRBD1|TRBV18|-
CASSKDRVMNTEAFF
TGTGCCAGCTCAAAAGACAGGGTTATGAACACTGAAGCTTTCTTT
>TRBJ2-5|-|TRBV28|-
CASSSPLRETQYF
TGTGCCAGCAGCTCCCCCTTAAGAGAGACCCAGTACTTC
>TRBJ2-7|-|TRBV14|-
CASSRVLAGRYSYEQYF
TGTGCCAGCAGCCGTGTTCTTGCGGGACGGTACTCCTACGAGCAGTACTTC
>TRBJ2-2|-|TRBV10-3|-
CAISEWREGTGELFF
TGTGCCATCAGTGAATGGCGGGAAGGGACCGGGGAGCTGTTTTTT
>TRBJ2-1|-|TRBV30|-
CAWGPYNEQFF
TGTGCCTGGGGGCCCTACAATGAGCAGTTCTTC
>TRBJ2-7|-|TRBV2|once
CASVNTNSGRNEQYF
TGTGCCAGCGTTAACACAAACAGTGGCAGGAACGAGCAGTACTTC
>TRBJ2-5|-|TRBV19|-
CASSGSGVQETQYF
TGTGCCAGTAGTGGATCGGGGGTCCAAGAGACCCAGTACTTC
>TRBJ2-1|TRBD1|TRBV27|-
CASSLRDSPLYNEQFF
TGTGCCAGCAGTTTACGGGACAGTCCGCTATACAATGAGCAGTTCTTC
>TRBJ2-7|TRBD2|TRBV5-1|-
CASSLELAGEQGTYEQYF
TGCGCCAGCAGCTTGGAACTAGCGGGAGAGCAAGGCACCTACGAGCAGTACTTC
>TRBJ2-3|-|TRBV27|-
CASRPLRGADVRTDTQYF
TGTGCCAGCAGACCCCTGAGGGGGGCGGATGTTCGCACAGATACGCAGTATTTT
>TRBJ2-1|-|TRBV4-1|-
CASSQDPTGEQFF
TGCGCCAGCAGCCAAGACCCGACTGGGGAACAGTTCTTC
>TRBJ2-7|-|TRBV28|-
CASSPGTPTYEQYF
TGTGCCAGCAGCCCCGGGACACCCACCTACGAGCAGTACTTC
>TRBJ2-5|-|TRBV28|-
CASTQSVAGARETQYF
TGTGCCAGCACCCAATCCGTGGCAGGGGCGAGGGAGACCCAGTACTTC
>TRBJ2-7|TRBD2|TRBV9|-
CASSVAGGPTYEQYF
TGTGCCAGCAGCGTAGCGGGAGGGCCCACCTACGAGCAGTACTTC
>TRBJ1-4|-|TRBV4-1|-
CASSQDRGTGRGYNEKLFF
TGCGCCAGCAGCCAAGATCGAGGAACGGGAAGGGGTTATAATGAAAAACTGTTTTTT
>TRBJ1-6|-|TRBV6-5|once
CASSYFIYSPLHF
TGTGCCAGCAGTTACTTTATATATTCACCCCTCCACTTT
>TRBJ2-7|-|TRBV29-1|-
CSVEGDSSYEQCF
TGCAGCGTTGAAGGTGACAGCTCCTACGAGCAGTGCTTC
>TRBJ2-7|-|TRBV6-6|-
CASRGASSYEQYF
TGTGCCAGCAGGGGGGCTAGCTCCTACGAGCAGTACTTC
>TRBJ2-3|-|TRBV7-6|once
CASSLGGFSYESTDTQYF
TGTGCCAGCAGCTTAGGGGGGTTTTCTTACGAATCCACAGATACGCAGTATTTT
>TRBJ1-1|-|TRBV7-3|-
CASSFLWDTEAFF
TGTGCCAGCAGCTTCTTGTGGGACACTGAAGCTTTCTTT
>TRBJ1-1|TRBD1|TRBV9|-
CASSALTGQGRTEAFF
TGTGCCAGCAGCGCCCTCACGGGACAGGGGCGCACTGAAGCTTTCTTT
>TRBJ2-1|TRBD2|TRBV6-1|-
CASSVGLGDNEQFF
TGTGCCAGCAGCGTGGGACTAGGGGACAATGAGCAGTTCTTC
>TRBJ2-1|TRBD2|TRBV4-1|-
CASSHGGLARLFYNEQFF
TGCGCCAGCAGCCATGGGGGACTAGCAAGGCTTTTCTACAATGAGCAGTTCTTC
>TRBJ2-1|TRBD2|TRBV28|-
CASSSLLAGEYNEQFF
TGTGCCAGCAGTTCCCTCCTAGCGGGAGAGTACAATGAGCAGTTCTTC
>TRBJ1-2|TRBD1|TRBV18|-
CASSAGTGDDYGYTF
TGTGCCAGCTCGGCCGGGACAGGGGATGACTATGGCTACACCTTC
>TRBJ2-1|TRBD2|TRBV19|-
CASSPLAGGYNEQFF
TGTGCCAGTAGCCCCCTAGCGGGAGGTTACAATGAGCAGTTCTTC
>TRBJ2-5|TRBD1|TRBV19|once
CASSRDRGSTETQYF
TGTGCCAGTAGTCGGGACAGGGGGTCAACAGAGACCCAGTACTTC
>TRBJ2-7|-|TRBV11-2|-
CASSLGGWGRDYEQYF
TGTGCCAGCAGCTTAGGGGGTTGGGGCAGGGACTACGAGCAGTACTTC
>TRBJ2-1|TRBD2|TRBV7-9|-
CASSPLASGRGNEQFF
TGTGCCAGCAGCCCCCTCGCTAGCGGGAGAGGCAATGAGCAGTTCTTC
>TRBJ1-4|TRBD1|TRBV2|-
CASSETGGATNEKLFF
TGTGCCAGCAGTGAGACAGGGGGCGCAACTAATGAAAAACTGTTTTTT
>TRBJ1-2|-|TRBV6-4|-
CASSRDRNYGYTF
TGTGCCAGCAGTAGAGACAGGAACTATGGCTACACCTTC
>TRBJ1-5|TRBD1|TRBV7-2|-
CASSLTTGGINQPQHF
TGTGCCAGCAGCTTAACGACAGGGGGAATCAATCAGCCCCAGCATTTT
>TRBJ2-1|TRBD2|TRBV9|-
CASSLGLAELEQFF
TGTGCCAGCAGCCTGGGACTAGCGGAACTTGAGCAGTTCTTC
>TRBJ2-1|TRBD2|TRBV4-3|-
CASSLQRTSAYNEQFF
TGCGCCAGCAGCCTCCAAAGGACTAGCGCGTACAATGAGCAGTTCTTC
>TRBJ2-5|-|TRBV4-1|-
CASSRPGVGETQYF
TGCGCCAGCAGCCGTCCAGGAGTTGGGGAGACCCAGTACTTC
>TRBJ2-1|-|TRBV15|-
CATSRVVVEGISSYNEQFF
TGTGCCACCAGCAGAGTCGTCGTTGAGGGTATTAGCTCCTACAATGAGCAGTTCTTC
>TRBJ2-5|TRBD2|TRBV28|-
CASSFLGLAGEKETQYF
TGTGCCAGCAGTTTCCTGGGACTAGCGGGAGAAAAAGAGACCCAGTACTTC
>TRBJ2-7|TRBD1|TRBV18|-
CASSPPTPDRGMGEQYF
TGTGCCAGCTCACCACCGACCCCCGACAGGGGCATGGGCGAGCAGTACTTC
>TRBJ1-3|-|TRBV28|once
CASGSSDFSGNTIYF
TGTGCCAGCGGATCGAGTGATTTCTCTGGAAACACCATATATTTT
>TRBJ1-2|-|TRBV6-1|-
CASSVIYYGYTF
TGTGCCAGCAGTGTGATTTACTATGGCTACACCTTC
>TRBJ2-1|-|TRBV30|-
CAWSIGGEQFF
TGTGCCTGGAGTATAGGGGGTGAGCAGTTCTTC
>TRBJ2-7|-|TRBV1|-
CTSSQFEVAAIYEQYF
TGCACCAGCAGCCAATTCGAGGTAGCGGCTATCTACGAGCAGTACTTC
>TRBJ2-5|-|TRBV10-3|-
CAISDLTGGEETQYF
TGTGCCATCAGTGATTTGACTGGGGGCGAAGAGACCCAGTACTTC
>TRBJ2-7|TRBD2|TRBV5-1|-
CASSFRLAAGAVYEQYF
TGCGCCAGCAGCTTCCGGCTAGCGGCCGGAGCGGTATACGAGCAGTACTTC